This T cell receptor (beta chain) appears in the sequencing data of a study of T cell responses to AZD1222 COVID-19 vaccine. Data came from immunoSEQ multiplex PCR; TCRdb stores just in-frame clones and leaves some out. The sample consists of about 110,000 clones, 89% of them appearing once. The V gene lost 0 bases and the J gene lost 4 bases, with 14 bases spanning the gap. This CDR3 contains 16 residues. Looked up from germline, CDR1 is SGHKS and CDR2 is YYEKEE (reference sequence). Study-level results: Close to half of spike-specific TCRs reportedly recognize unmutated variant regions. AZD1222 recipients seropositive at baseline numbered only five to seven. Spike as a whole was targeted by vaccine-associated CD4 TCRs, dominant at 160-218 and 743-854.

On this clone: What it binds is unknown.

The rearrangement joins TRBV5-5 to TRBJ1-5; D possibly corresponds to TRBD1 (6 bases). The material was peripheral blood, obtained on day 0 of AZD1222 vaccination. The clonotype comes from an adult in good health. CDR3 region: CASSLGQSTGNQPQHF. The CDR3 DNA reads as TGTGCCAGCAGCTTGGGTCAAAGTACAGGGAATCAGCCCCAGCATTTT.